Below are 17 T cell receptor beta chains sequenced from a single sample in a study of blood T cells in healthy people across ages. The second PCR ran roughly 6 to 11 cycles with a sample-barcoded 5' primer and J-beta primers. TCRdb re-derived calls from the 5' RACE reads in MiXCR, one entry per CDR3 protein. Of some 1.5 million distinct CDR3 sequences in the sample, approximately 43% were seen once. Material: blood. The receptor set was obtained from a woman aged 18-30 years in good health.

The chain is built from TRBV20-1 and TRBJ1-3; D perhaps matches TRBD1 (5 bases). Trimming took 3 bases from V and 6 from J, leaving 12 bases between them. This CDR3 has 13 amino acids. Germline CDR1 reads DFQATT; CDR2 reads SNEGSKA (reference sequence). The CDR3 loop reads CSASWGGENTIYF. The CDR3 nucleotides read TGCAGTGCTAGTTGGGGCGGGGAAAACACCATATATTTT.

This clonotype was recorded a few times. The CDR3 loop is CASSQDLWGQKSSYNEQFF. As DNA, the CDR3 is TGTGCCAGCAGCCAAGATCTCTGGGGGCAGAAGAGCTCCTACAATGAGCAGTTCTTC. The chain is built from TRBV14 and TRBJ2-1; D is possibly TRBD1 (6 bases). The CDR3 consists of 19 residues. Germline V gene lookup returns CDR1 SGHDN and CDR2 FVKESK. V lost 0 bases and J 0 bases, leaving 18 bases between the germline ends.

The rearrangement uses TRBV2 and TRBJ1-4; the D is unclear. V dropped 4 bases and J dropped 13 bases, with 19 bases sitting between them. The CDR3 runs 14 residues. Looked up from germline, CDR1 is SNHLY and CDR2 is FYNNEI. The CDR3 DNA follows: TGTGCCAGCAGTGTCCCCAATCCCTATGGTGGACTGTTTTTT. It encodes CASSVPNPYGGLFF.

The CDR3 region is CSVIPHSNEQFF. In DNA, the CDR3 is TGCAGCGTAATCCCTCATTCCAATGAGCAGTTCTTC. The chain employs TRBV29-1 and TRBJ2-1; D is undetermined. Between the trimmed V and J ends, which lost 6 bases and 6 bases, there was a span of 12 bases. The germline V gene has CDR1 SQVTM and CDR2 ANQGSEA. CDR3 length: 12 residues.

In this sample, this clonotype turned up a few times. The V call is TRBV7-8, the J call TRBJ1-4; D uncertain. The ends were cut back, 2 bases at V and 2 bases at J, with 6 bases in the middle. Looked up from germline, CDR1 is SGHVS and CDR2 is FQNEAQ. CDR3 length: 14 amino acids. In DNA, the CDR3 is TGTGCCAGCAGCTTAATAGAGACTAATGAAAAACTGTTTTTT. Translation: CASSLIETNEKLFF.

The CDR3 DNA reads TGTGCCAGCAGCTGGCGGGAGATCACCGGGGAGCTGTTTTTT. This gives the protein CASSWREITGELFF. The chain employs TRBV12-3 or TRBV12-4 and TRBJ2-2, with 7 nucleotides matching TRBD2. CDR3 size: 14 residues. Trimming at V came to 6 bases and at J to 4 bases, leaving 5 bases not matched to a gene.

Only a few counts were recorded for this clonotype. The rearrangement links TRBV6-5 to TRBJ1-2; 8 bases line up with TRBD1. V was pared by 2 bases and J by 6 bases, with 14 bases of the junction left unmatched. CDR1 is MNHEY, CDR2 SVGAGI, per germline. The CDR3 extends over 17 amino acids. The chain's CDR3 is CASSYLGTGLREDGYTF. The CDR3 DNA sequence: TGTGCCAGCAGTTACCTTGGGACAGGTCTAAGGGAGGATGGCTACACCTTC.

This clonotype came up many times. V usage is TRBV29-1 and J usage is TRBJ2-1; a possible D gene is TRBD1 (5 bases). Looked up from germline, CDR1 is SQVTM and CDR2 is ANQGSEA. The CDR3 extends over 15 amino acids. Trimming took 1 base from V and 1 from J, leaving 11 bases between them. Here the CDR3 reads CSVEGGQPSYNEQFF. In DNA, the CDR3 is TGCAGCGTTGAAGGGGGCCAGCCATCCTACAATGAGCAGTTCTTC.

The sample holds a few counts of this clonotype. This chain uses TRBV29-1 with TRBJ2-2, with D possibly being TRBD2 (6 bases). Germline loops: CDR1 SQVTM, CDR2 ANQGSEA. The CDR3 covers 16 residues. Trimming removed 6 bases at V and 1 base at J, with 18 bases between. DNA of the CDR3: TGCAGCGTGGATACCATAGTGGGAGGGAACACCGGGGAGCTGTTTTTT. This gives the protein CSVDTIVGGNTGELFF.

CDR3: CASSPRLTESENSPLHF. In DNA form, the CDR3 reads TGTGCCAGCAGCCCACGCTTGACAGAAAGCGAAAATTCACCCCTCCACTTT. The gene calls are TRBV6-1 and TRBJ1-6; a weak D match, TRBD1 (5 bases). There are 17 residues in the CDR3. Germline loops: CDR1 MNHNS, CDR2 SASEGT. Trimming took off 6 bases at V and 7 bases at J, with 22 bases between the two ends.

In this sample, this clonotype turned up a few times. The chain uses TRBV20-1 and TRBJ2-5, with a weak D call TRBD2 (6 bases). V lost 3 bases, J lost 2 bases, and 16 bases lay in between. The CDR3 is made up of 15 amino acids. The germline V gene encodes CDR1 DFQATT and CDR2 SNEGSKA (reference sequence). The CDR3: CSARNLANQQETQYF. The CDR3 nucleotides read TGCAGTGCTAGGAACCTAGCGAACCAACAAGAGACCCAGTACTTC.

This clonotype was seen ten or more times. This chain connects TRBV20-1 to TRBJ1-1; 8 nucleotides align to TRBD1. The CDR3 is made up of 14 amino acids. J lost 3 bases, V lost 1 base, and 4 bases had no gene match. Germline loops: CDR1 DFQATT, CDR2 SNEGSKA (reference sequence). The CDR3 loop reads CSARVDRGHTEAFF. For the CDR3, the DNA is TGCAGTGCTAGAGTTGACAGGGGCCACACTGAAGCTTTCTTT.

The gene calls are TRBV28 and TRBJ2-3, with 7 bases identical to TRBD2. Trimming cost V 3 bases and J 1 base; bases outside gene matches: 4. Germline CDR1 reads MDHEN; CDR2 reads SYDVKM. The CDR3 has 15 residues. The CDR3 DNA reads TGTGCCAGCAGTTTGACTAGCCGTCGCACAGATACGCAGTATTTT. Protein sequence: CASSLTSRRTDTQYF.

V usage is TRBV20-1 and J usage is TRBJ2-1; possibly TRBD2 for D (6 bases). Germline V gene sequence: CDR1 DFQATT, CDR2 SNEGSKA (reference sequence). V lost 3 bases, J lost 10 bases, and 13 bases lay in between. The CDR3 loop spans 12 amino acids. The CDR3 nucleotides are TGCAGTGCTAGTCCTAGCGTTCGGGAGCAGTTCTTC. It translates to CSASPSVREQFF.

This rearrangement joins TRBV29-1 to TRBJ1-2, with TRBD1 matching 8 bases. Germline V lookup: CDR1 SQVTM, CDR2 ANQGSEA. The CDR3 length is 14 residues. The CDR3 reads CSVRGTGKSHGYTF. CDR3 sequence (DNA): TGCAGTGTGAGAGGGACAGGCAAATCCCATGGCTACACCTTC.

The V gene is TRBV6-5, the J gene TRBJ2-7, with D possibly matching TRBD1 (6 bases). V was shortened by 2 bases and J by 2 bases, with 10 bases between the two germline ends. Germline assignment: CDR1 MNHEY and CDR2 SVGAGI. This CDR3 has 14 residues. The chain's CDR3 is CASSYVGQPYEQYF. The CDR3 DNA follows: TGTGCCAGCAGTTACGTTGGACAGCCCTACGAGCAGTACTTC.

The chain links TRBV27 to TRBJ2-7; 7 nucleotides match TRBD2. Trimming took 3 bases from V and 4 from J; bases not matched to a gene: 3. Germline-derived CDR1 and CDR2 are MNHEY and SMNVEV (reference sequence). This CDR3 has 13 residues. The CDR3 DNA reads TGTGCCAGCAGTTTTAAACTAGCGTACGAGCAGTACTTC. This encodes CASSFKLAYEQYF.